This TCR beta chain derives from a study of tissue T cells after allogeneic stem cell transplantation. Whole-study results and caveats: TCR repertoires tracked anatomic similarity, regardless of disease or transplant status. Across patients, clones rarely overlapped, yet motif clusters were shared tissue-specifically. The study did not identify alloreactive or antigen-specific tissue TCRs, and some clones might be persisting host cells.

Points on this clone: Its specificity is not known. Any gene name here is a mouse gene name. The CDR3 goes on 1 residue after the read ends, and that part is filled in from the germline J gene.

Time point specified: mouse harvest day 14 after allogeneic transplant. Each mouse received 10^7 T-cell-depleted marrow cells plus 10^6 splenic CD5+ T cells by tail vein. The V gene's germline CDR1 is KGHPV and CDR2 FQNQEV (reference sequence). The V gene end was trimmed by 0 bases and the J gene end by 4 bases; junction bases not matched to a gene: 5. The CDR3 has 15 amino acids. Method: immunoSEQ multiplex PCR; TCRdb's copy keeps in-frame clones and lacks some. The data show a few thousand clones, with over 40% seen just once and less than 40% held by the top ten. The rearrangement joins TRBV26 to TRBJ1-2; 7 bases are shared with TRBD1. The TCR sequence derives from a female BALB/c mouse given C57BL/6 T cells with graft-versus-host disease after an allogeneic hematopoietic cell transplant. Sequencing was performed on lymph node tissue. The CDR3 sequence is CASSLSTGRGSDYTF. The DNA read from the CDR3 is TGTGCCAGCAGTCTGTCGACAGGGAGAGGCTCCGACTACACC.